This TCR beta chain derives from a study of blood T cell repertoires in COVID-19 (dated by TCRdb to 2018 to 2020). Background on the whole study: Samples from collaborators originated in the United States, Italy and Spain and spanned both the acute and convalescent phases of COVID-19. The prospective study material was composed of cDNA or gDNA derived from T cells, B-cell-depleted T cells, or PBMCs. Subjects who had been exposed to COVID-19, were actively infected with it, or had recovered from it provided the deeply sampled blood TCRbeta repertoires that made up the dataset. A freely available public database, intended as a resource for researchers studying the immune response to SARS-CoV-2, is where the repertoires were released. The samples were drawn from two sources: the first 160 participants of the ongoing ImmuneRACE study, and fewer than 1,500 subjects contributed by 6 global collaborators. A de-identified subject ID, COVID-19 status, age in years and sex were almost always included in the sample metadata. HLA class I and class II types, where available, came from metadata supplied by the sample provider rather than from assay-based typing.

General study outcomes and caveats: The quantity of clinical and demographic metadata differed by source and by participant and was supplied without curation.

The V end gives up 5 bases and the J end 6 bases, leaving 4 bases in the junction not matched to a gene. The cysteine opens and the phenylalanine closes a CDR3 of 16 amino acids. The entry retains the CDR3 DNA only, 48 bases that are in frame from base 1. The germline V gene yields SGHTA for CDR1 and FQGNSA for CDR2. TCRbeta CDR3 regions were amplified from genomic DNA by means of the immunoSEQ Assay, a bias-controlled multiplex PCR. The study's processing was this. Within the assay, amplification of reference gene primers was used to estimate how many nucleated cells each sample contained. To quantify the absolute abundance of each unique TCRbeta CDR3 rearrangement, sequence reads were collapsed and filtered. For each sample, productive Simpson clonality was calculated as the square root of Simpson's diversity index over productive rearrangements. The clones in this table, taken by TCRdb from immuneACCESS, are in-frame only. Not every clone is retained; where verified, under half of the shortfall comes from an unresolved V gene, and the cause of the rest is unknown. V, J and clone size were drawn from that table, and D and trimming were deduced from the DNA. The sample includes around 94,000 clones, with roughly 84% observed a single time. Clones ranked in the top ten supply roughly 4.1% of the sample.

Collaborating institutions collected whole blood in K2EDTA tubes following their own protocols. For TCRbeta analysis, collaborators shipped samples as frozen whole blood, isolated PBMCs, or DNA extracted from either of those sample types. As regards this clone: Its binding antigen is unknown. No much larger clone is present one base from it, and per-base qualities are unavailable.

The sample consisted of peripheral blood. This receptor was identified in a human donor in a cohort sampled during active COVID-19. The rearranged chain carries TRBV7-2 and TRBJ2-2, with 15 bases in between that match TRBD2. DNA sequence: TGTGCCAGCAGCCGGACTAGCGGGGGGGCCTCCGGGGAGCTGTTTTTT. The encoded protein is CASSRTSGGASGELFF.